These 30 T cell receptor beta chains originate from one sample sequenced in a study of molecular identifiers for immune sequencing clone quantification. TCRdb called the PCR reads again in MiXCR, with one record for every CDR3 protein. The data hold about 23,000 distinct CDR3 sequences, with approximately 17% observed a single time. Material: naive CD8+ T cells from blood, with Jurkat cell RNA spiked in. Regarding subset: FACS-sorted CD8+CD4-CCR7+CD45RA+ naive T cells. These TCRs come from a human donor in good health. Some libraries in this study had Jurkat cell RNA spiked in.

This clonotype showed up many times. The chain carries TRBV28 and TRBJ2-7, with a tentative D call TRBD1 (6 bases). This CDR3 is built from 15 residues. In germline, CDR1 is MDHEN, CDR2 SYDVKM. V was pared by 3 bases and J by 0 bases, with 12 bases between. CDR3 nucleotide sequence: TGTGCCAGCAGTTTTCAGGGGTCCCCCTCCTACGAGCAGTACTTC. It translates to CASSFQGSPSYEQYF.

This clonotype is labeled as medium-sized. The chain has TRBV7-6 and TRBJ2-3; the D gene is possibly TRBD2 (6 bases). The V end was cut by 5 bases, the J end by 4 bases, with 16 bases between. Per germline, CDR1 SGHVS and CDR2 FNYEAQ. This CDR3 has 15 amino acids. The CDR3 DNA reads TGTGCCAGCAGCGTTCTAGCGACGGGCGCAGATACGCAGTATTTT. It encodes CASSVLATGADTQYF.

As regards this clonotype: A much bigger clone sits one base away, suggesting this may be a read error. Here the CDR3 omits its conserved ending phenylalanine or tryptophan, so a read error is the likely source. The chain joins TRBV6-6 to TRBJ1-5; D not certain. The ends were cut back, 6 bases at V and 7 bases at J, with 7 bases in the middle. The CDR3 consists of 11 residues. The germline gives CDR1 MNHNY, CDR2 SVGAGI (reference sequence). CDR3 nucleotide sequence: TGTGCCAGCAGCGCCAACCAGCCCCAGCATTTG. Encoded protein: CASSANQPQHL.

This clonotype showed up many times. Relative to the germline gene, one junction end is altered; a read error may explain this. V gene TRBV28 combines with J gene TRBJ2-5; perhaps TRBD2 as D (7 bases). The CDR3 runs 15 residues. Germline loops: CDR1 MDHEN, CDR2 SYDVKM. This CDR3 reads CASGGLGGRQDTQYF. The CDR3 nucleotides are TGTGCCAGCGGCGGACTGGGGGGGCGCCAAGACACCCAGTACTTT.

This clonotype was seen at least ten times. The gene calls are TRBV4-1 and TRBJ2-1; D possibly corresponds to TRBD2 (5 bases). V was trimmed by 1 base and J by 4 bases, leaving 11 bases between them. Germline lookup yields CDR1 MGHRA and CDR2 YSYEKL. CDR3 size: 15 residues. The CDR3 sequence: CASSQAGSEYNEQFF. In DNA form, the CDR3 reads TGCGCCAGCAGCCAAGCGGGAAGCGAGTACAATGAGCAGTTCTTC.

This clonotype came up many times. CDR3 region: CASGMDRENTEAFF. In nucleotides, the CDR3 is TGTGCCAGCGGAATGGACAGGGAGAACACTGAAGCTTTCTTT. The gene calls are TRBV7-8 and TRBJ1-1; 8 bases align to TRBD1. The CDR3 length is 14 residues. Germline V gene lookup returns CDR1 SGHVS and CDR2 FQNEAQ. The V segment lost 8 bases and the J segment 1 base; nucleotides outside the gene matches: 6. Combining the CDR3 with reference TRBV7-8 and TRBJ1-1 gives the whole variable domain GAGVSQSPRYKVAKRGQDVALRCDPISGHVSLFWYQQALGQGPEFLTYFQNEAQLDKSGLPSDRFFAERPEGSVSTLKIQRTQQEDSAVYLCASGMDRENTEAFFGQGTRLTVV.

This chain connects TRBV5-1 to TRBJ1-5; no clear D. The V end was cut by 3 bases, the J end by 2 bases, with 12 bases between. The CDR3 is 15 residues long. CDR1 and CDR2 (germline): SGHRS, YFSETQ. For the CDR3, the DNA is TGCGCCAGCAGCTATGGGGTAAGCGGCAATCAGCCCCAGCATTTT. Its translation: CASSYGVSGNQPQHF.

This clonotype was counted ten times or more. This chain links TRBV20-1 with TRBJ2-7; D may be TRBD1 (5 bases). The CDR3 runs 14 residues. Germline assignment: CDR1 DFQATT and CDR2 SNEGSKA (reference sequence). V was cut by 6 bases and J by 0 bases, with 15 bases left in between. The CDR3 region is CSAGQSGSSYEQYF. In DNA form, the CDR3 reads TGCAGTGCAGGACAATCCGGGTCCTCCTACGAGCAGTACTTC.

This clonotype is labeled medium-sized. CDR3 amino acids: CASSLNSNQPQHF. The CDR3, as DNA: TGTGCCAGCAGCTTAAATAGCAATCAGCCCCAGCATTTT. This chain connects TRBV7-6 to TRBJ1-5; D call uncertain. The CDR3 spans 13 residues. The V end was cut by 2 bases, the J end by 0 bases, with 2 bases between. CDR1 is SGHVS, CDR2 FNYEAQ, per germline.

Ten or more counts support this clonotype. CDR3 loop: CASSLWRGDTDTQYF. The CDR3 DNA sequence: TGTGCCAGCAGCTTATGGCGGGGAGACACAGATACGCAGTATTTT. The V call is TRBV11-2, the J call TRBJ2-3; maybe TRBD2 (6 bases). Germline loops: CDR1 SGHAT, CDR2 FQNNGV. The ends were cut back, 2 bases at V and 2 bases at J, with 11 bases in the middle. This CDR3 is built from 15 residues. Using reference TRBV11-2 and TRBJ2-3 for the parts outside the CDR3, the full variable domain is EAGVAQSPRYKIIEKRQSVAFWCNPISGHATLYWYQQILGQGPKLLIQFQNNGVVDDSQLPKDRFSAERLKGVDSTLKIQPAKLEDSAVYLCASSLWRGDTDTQYFGPGTRLTVL.

In its sample, this clonotype ranks as medium-sized. The chain links TRBV7-9 to TRBJ1-1; 11 bases align to TRBD1. V was pared by 6 bases and J by 6 bases, with 6 bases of the junction left unmatched. Germline-derived CDR1 and CDR2 are SEHNR and FQNEAQ (reference sequence). The CDR3 is 14 amino acids. CDR3 nucleotides: TGTGCCAGCAGTCCGGGACAGGGGGTCCCTGAAGCTTTCTTT. It is translated as CASSPGQGVPEAFF. Full variable domain (remainder filled in from reference TRBV7-9 and TRBJ1-1): DTGVSQNPRHKITKRGQNVTFRCDPISEHNRLYWYRQTLGQGPEFLTYFQNEAQLEKSRLLSDRFSAERPKGSFSTLEIQRTEQGDSAMYLCASSPGQGVPEAFFGQGTRLTVV.

Concerning this clonotype: This could be a read error, since a much larger clone is one nucleotide away. The chain uses TRBV28 and TRBJ2-7; no firm D call. The DNA matches TRBJ2-1 better at its end, which makes the J call doubtful. The CDR3 has 11 residues. Per germline, CDR1 MDHEN and CDR2 SYDVKM. CDR3 sequence reads: CASSASYEQFF. As DNA, the CDR3 is TGTGCCAGCAGTGCCAGCTACGAGCAGTTCTTC.

This clonotype showed up many times. This rearrangement joins TRBV6-6 to TRBJ2-7; TRBD1 matches 9 bases. Per germline, CDR1 MNHNY and CDR2 SVGAGI (reference sequence). V shed 10 bases, J shed 13 bases, and the junction held 11 bases outside the gene matches. The CDR3 has 11 amino acids. This CDR3 is CATTGGTGQYF. CDR3 sequence (DNA): TGTGCCACCACAGGGGGGACAGGGCAATACTTC.

This clonotype was counted many times. This chain connects TRBV4-2 to TRBJ1-1; D not resolved. The length of the CDR3 is 14 residues. Looked up from germline, CDR1 is LGHNA and CDR2 is YNFKEQ. Deletions cut 3 bases from V and 2 bases from J, with 10 bases between. CDR3 protein: CASSHPGSNTEAFF. The DNA for the CDR3 is TGTGCCAGCAGCCATCCGGGATCAAACACTGAAGCTTTCTTT.

Details on this clonotype: A much larger clone lies one base from this, so it may be a read error. The chain combines TRBV5-1 with TRBJ1-1, with unresolved D. In germline, CDR1 is SGHRS, CDR2 YFSETQ. The length of the CDR3 is 13 residues. CDR3 nucleotides: TGCGCCAGCAGCTTCCGGGAGAGCACTGAAGCTCTCTTT. It translates to CASSFRESTEALF.

V gene TRBV7-9 combines with J gene TRBJ2-3; tentatively, D is TRBD2 (6 bases). Germline V lookup: CDR1 SEHNR, CDR2 FQNEAQ (reference sequence). V was cut by 6 bases and J by 0 bases, with 10 bases left in between. The CDR3 loop spans 14 amino acids. CDR3 bases: TGTGCCAGCAGTCCCGGGACTAGCACAGATACGCAGTATTTT. This codes for CASSPGTSTDTQYF.

This clonotype showed up many times. V usage is TRBV11-2 and J usage is TRBJ2-4; 7 bases map to TRBD1. J gave up 13 bases and V 4 bases, and 22 bases lay outside the gene matches. The CDR3 extends over 17 amino acids. Per germline, CDR1 SGHAT and CDR2 FQNNGV. The CDR3 sequence is CASSSPLTGLTIGGQYF. Written as DNA, the CDR3 is TGTGCCAGCAGCTCTCCGTTGACAGGGTTGACGATTGGTGGGCAGTACTTC. Combining the CDR3 with reference TRBV11-2 and TRBJ2-4 gives the whole variable domain EAGVAQSPRYKIIEKRQSVAFWCNPISGHATLYWYQQILGQGPKLLIQFQNNGVVDDSQLPKDRFSAERLKGVDSTLKIQPAKLEDSAVYLCASSSPLTGLTIGGQYFGAGTRLSVL.

With respect to this clonotype: This may be a read error: a much more frequent sequence differs by one nucleotide. The V and J genes are TRBV27 and TRBJ2-5, with D tentatively TRBD2 (5 bases). Germline V gene lookup returns CDR1 MNHEY and CDR2 SMNVEV (reference sequence). The CDR3 sequence is 15 residues long. This chain's CDR3 is CASSSGTGYQEAQYF. CDR3 sequence (DNA): TGTGCCAGCAGTTCTGGAACGGGGTACCAAGAGGCCCAGTACTTC.

The table lists this clonotype with many counts. V gene TRBV13 combines with J gene TRBJ1-1; D unclear. This CDR3 comprises 10 residues. Trimming cost V 3 bases and J 8 bases, with 4 bases left between them. Germline CDR1 and CDR2: PRHDT and FYEKMQ (reference sequence). The CDR3 here is CASSLKEAFF. The DNA of the CDR3 is TGTGCCAGCAGCTTGAAGGAAGCTTTCTTT. The complete variable domain, with remaining parts taken from reference TRBV13 and TRBJ1-1, reads AAGVIQSPRHLIKEKRETATLKCYPIPRHDTVYWYQQGPGQDPQFLISFYEKMQSDKGSIPDRFSAQQFSDYHSELNMSSLELGDSALYFCASSLKEAFFGQGTRLTVV.

A single count supports this clonotype. The chain is built from TRBV7-9 and TRBJ2-7; 8 positions match TRBD1. Germline V gene sequence: CDR1 SEHNR, CDR2 FQNEAQ (reference sequence). V was clipped by 4 bases and J by 4 bases; unmatched bases: 9. The CDR3 totals 15 residues. The CDR3: CASSSRDRGGYEQYF. Written as DNA, the CDR3 is TGTGCCAGCAGCTCGCGAGACAGGGGTGGGTACGAGCAGTACTTC.

This clonotype was counted at least ten times. The chain recombines TRBV7-9 with TRBJ2-3; 7 bases line up with TRBD2. Germline V gives CDR1 SEHNR, CDR2 FQNEAQ (reference sequence). The CDR3 totals 15 residues. Unmatched junction bases numbered 12, after V lost 7 bases and J lost 5 bases. The CDR3, as DNA: TGTGCCAGCACCGTAACGGGGGGTTTCGTAGATACGCAGTATTTT. Amino acid sequence: CASTVTGGFVDTQYF.

The table lists this clonotype with many counts. V gene TRBV4-1 combines with J gene TRBJ2-3; 9 nucleotides line up with TRBD2. Germline assignment: CDR1 MGHRA and CDR2 YSYEKL. The CDR3 has 18 residues. Trimming took 0 bases from V and 3 from J; bases not matched to a gene: 10. This CDR3 reads CASSQEPWASGVTDTQYF. CDR3 DNA sequence: TGCGCCAGCAGCCAAGAACCGTGGGCTAGCGGGGTAACAGATACGCAGTATTTT.

This clonotype was observed at least ten times. The chain has TRBV13 and TRBJ2-7; 11 bases agree with TRBD2. Trimming cost V 5 bases and J 4 bases; bases outside gene matches: 7. The CDR3 loop spans 15 amino acids. Germline V gene sequence: CDR1 PRHDT, CDR2 FYEKMQ (reference sequence). This CDR3 is CASSPVGLAVYEQYF. CDR3 sequence (DNA): TGTGCCAGCAGCCCCGTGGGACTAGCGGTTTACGAGCAGTACTTC.

By proportion, this clonotype is medium-sized. V usage is TRBV5-4 and J usage is TRBJ2-7; 7 nucleotides match TRBD2. CDR1 and CDR2 from the germline V gene are SGHNT and YYREEE (reference sequence). The V segment lost 0 bases and the J segment 0 bases; nucleotides outside the gene matches: 3. The CDR3 length is 15 residues. The CDR3 here is CASSLETGGSYEQYF. The CDR3 DNA sequence: TGTGCCAGCAGCTTGGAGACGGGAGGCTCCTACGAGCAGTACTTC.

This clonotype was counted at least ten times. The rearrangement uses TRBV2 and TRBJ2-3, with 8 bases aligning to TRBD2. The V and J ends lost 6 bases and 0 bases, in that order; junction bases with no gene match: 8. The germline gives CDR1 SNHLY, CDR2 FYNNEI. The CDR3 spans 16 residues. The CDR3 bases are TGTGCCAGCAGCTCTCCCCAGCGGGAGAGCACAGATACGCAGTATTTT. Amino acids: CASSSPQRESTDTQYF.

This clonotype was counted at least ten times. The CDR3 DNA follows: TGTGCCAGCAGGGGGACAGGGGTGTCCGCAGATACGCAGTATTTT. As protein: CASRGTGVSADTQYF. J is TRBJ2-3 and V is TRBV25-1, with 10 bases that match TRBD1. Germline V gives CDR1 MGHDK, CDR2 SYGVNS. The CDR3 has 15 amino acids. The ends lost 6 bases at V and 4 bases at J; junction bases unmatched: 7.

The chain couples TRBV29-1 to TRBJ2-1, with 14 nucleotides matching TRBD2. J lost 7 bases, V lost 1 base, and 6 bases had no gene match. The CDR3 spans 16 residues. Germline V lookup: CDR1 SQVTM, CDR2 ANQGSEA. CDR3 nucleotide sequence: TGCAGCGTTGAAGGGAGACTAGCGGGGGGGCGTAATGAGCAGTTCTTC. This sequence encodes CSVEGRLAGGRNEQFF.

Notes on this clonotype: With a much larger clone just one base away, this may be a read error. The chain couples TRBV19 to TRBJ1-1, with D perhaps TRBD1 (6 bases). This CDR3 spans 13 amino acids. Germline assignment: CDR1 LNHDA and CDR2 SQIVND (reference sequence). V was pared by 1 base and J by 6 bases, with 9 bases between. CDR3 bases: TGTGCCAGTAGTATAGGGGACAACGCTGAAGCTTTCTTT. It codes for CASSIGDNAEAFF.

This clonotype has at least ten counts. The rearrangement joins TRBV12-3 or TRBV12-4 to TRBJ1-1; the D gene is possibly TRBD1 (6 bases). The CDR3 runs 14 residues. V lost 3 bases, J lost 1 base, and 9 bases lay in between. CDR3 residues: CASSFGGPNTEAFF. The CDR3 DNA is TGTGCCAGCAGTTTTGGGGGGCCGAACACTGAAGCTTTCTTT.

This clonotype appeared many times. This rearrangement joins TRBV15 to TRBJ2-1; 7 bases are a match to TRBD1. V lost 4 bases and J lost 9; bases outside the gene matches: 9. This CDR3 has 14 residues. Per germline, CDR1 LNHNV and CDR2 YYDKDF (reference sequence). The CDR3 protein is CATSISGTVSEQFF. The DNA of the CDR3 is TGTGCCACCAGCATTTCCGGGACAGTAAGTGAGCAGTTCTTC.